Below, one TCR beta chain is given with its context. The antigen is not known. This sample's TCRbeta library carried unique molecular identifier barcodes. TCRdb ran MiXCR on the PCR reads and lists one entry per CDR3 protein. The sample shows approximately 1,000,000 distinct CDR3 sequences, 25% to 30% of them seen only once. The ends lost 5 bases at V and 2 bases at J; junction bases unmatched: 11. Looked up from germline, CDR1 is LNHNV and CDR2 is YYDKDF (reference sequence). This CDR3 has 16 residues. These data come from a study of T-cell reconstitution after alpha-beta-depleted transplantation in children. Study findings and constraints: Several hundred expanded graft clones reportedly supplied alpha-beta T cells about two months after transplant. Certain patients had high TCRbeta diversity at day 60, and it came from recipient T cells and thymic progenitors that survived. It was newly produced T cells that mostly accounted for T-cell counts and diversity one year after transplant.

This sample comprised PBMCs, mostly from graft donor cells, obtained 360 days after TCRalphabeta/CD19-depleted stem cell transplant. The chain links TRBV15 to TRBJ1-2, with TRBD1 matching 7 bases. This sequence originates from a boy in the first two years of life who had a stem cell transplant for SCID, so the T cells may come from the graft donor. This CDR3 is CATSRQPLQGNYGYTF. In DNA form, the CDR3 reads TGTGCCACCAGCCGCCAACCTCTACAGGGGAACTATGGCTACACCTTC. The full variable domain, with the rest looked up from reference TRBV15 and TRBJ1-2, is DAMVIQNPRYQVTQFGKPVTLSCSQTLNHNVMYWYQQKSSQAPKLLFHYYDKDFNNEADTPDNFQSRRPNTSFCFLDIRSPGLGDTAMYLCATSRQPLQGNYGYTFGSGTRLTVV.